One sample yielded the 32 T cell receptor beta chains listed below, sequenced in a study of molecular identifiers for immune sequencing clone quantification. TCRdb redid the calling of the PCR reads with MiXCR, one entry per CDR3 protein. This table has more than 450,000 distinct CDR3 sequences, 20% to 25% appearing once. The sequenced sample consisted of naive CD8+ T cells from blood, with Jurkat cell RNA spiked in. Subset denoted: FACS-sorted CD8+CD4-CCR7+CD45RA+ naive T cells. The receptors were sampled from a human donor in good health. Some libraries in this study had Jurkat cell RNA spiked in.

The chain employs TRBV18 and TRBJ2-5; D may correspond to TRBD1 or TRBD2 (5 bases each). Per the germline V gene, CDR1 is KGHSH and CDR2 is LQKENI. CDR3 length equals 17 residues. Deletions cut 6 bases from V and 0 bases from J, with 20 bases between. This chain's CDR3 is CASSVWGSSIDQETQYF. The CDR3 coding sequence is TGTGCCAGCTCCGTTTGGGGGTCTAGTATAGACCAAGAGACCCAGTACTTC.

In its sample, this clonotype was seen a few times. The rearrangement uses TRBV7-8 and TRBJ2-7; D may be TRBD1 or TRBD2 (5 bases each). The CDR3 runs 14 residues. V lost 6 bases and J 5 bases, leaving 17 bases between the germline ends. Germline CDR1 SGHVS, CDR2 FQNEAQ. CDR3 region: CASRRDLRSHEQYF. The CDR3 nucleotides are TGTGCCAGCAGAAGGGACCTCCGTTCCCACGAGCAGTACTTC.

A note on this clonotype: An end of the junction differs from the germline gene, which may be a read error. The chain links TRBV30 to TRBJ1-4, with D perhaps TRBD1 (5 bases). CDR3 length: 15 residues. The germline gives CDR1 GTSNPN, CDR2 SVGIG (reference sequence). CDR3 nucleotides: TGTGCCTGGAGTGCAACAGGATTCCAAAATGAAAAACTGGTTTTT. Translated: CAWSATGFQNEKLVF.

CDR3 region: CASSRTSMQYF. The CDR3 DNA sequence: TGTGCCAGCAGCAGGACTAGCATGCAGTATTTT. The chain uses TRBV12-3 or TRBV12-4 and TRBJ2-3, with TRBD2 matching over 8 bases. This CDR3 comprises 11 residues. J lost 11 bases, V lost 6 bases, and 4 bases had no gene match.

The chain combines TRBV27 with TRBJ2-1; 7 nucleotides align to TRBD2. The CDR3 covers 15 residues. CDR1 is MNHEY, CDR2 SMNVEV, per germline (reference sequence). Trimming cost V 4 bases and J 8 bases; bases outside gene matches: 11. CDR3 DNA: TGTGCCAGCAGTTCACTCCCCGGGAGGATGGATGAGCAGTTCTTC. Translating gives CASSSLPGRMDEQFF.

The chain couples TRBV13 to TRBJ2-7, with 7 bases identical to TRBD1. The CDR3 extends over 14 amino acids. CDR1 is PRHDT and CDR2 is FYEKMQ in the germline V gene (reference sequence). V dropped 4 bases and J dropped 2; count of bases not matched to a gene: 5. CDR3 sequence reads: CASSWGTATYEQYF. In nucleotides, the CDR3 is TGTGCCAGCAGCTGGGGGACAGCAACCTACGAGCAGTACTTC.

This clonotype was counted many times. The gene calls are TRBV12-3 or TRBV12-4 and TRBJ1-3; D is unresolved. V lost 2 bases, J lost 2 bases, and 10 bases lay in between. This CDR3 has 15 residues. The CDR3 DNA reads TGTGCCAGCAGTTTATATTCCGAGCCTGGAAACACCATATATTTT. Its translation is CASSLYSEPGNTIYF.

This clonotype came up many times. The chain employs TRBV9 and TRBJ1-5; weak D call: TRBD1 (6 bases). V gave up 3 bases and J gave up 5 bases, with 12 bases separating them. The CDR3 is 14 amino acids. CDR1 is SGDLS, CDR2 YYNGEE, per germline. The CDR3 sequence: CASSAGQNYQPQHF. In DNA form, the CDR3 reads TGTGCCAGCAGCGCGGGACAAAATTATCAGCCCCAGCATTTT.

There are many counts of this clonotype. V gene TRBV7-9 combines with J gene TRBJ2-5; no definite D call. CDR1 and CDR2 from the germline V gene are SEHNR and FQNEAQ (reference sequence). The CDR3 is 14 amino acids. Trimming cost V 2 bases and J 2 bases, with 9 bases left between them. The CDR3 sequence is CASSLLALQETQYF. For the CDR3, the DNA is TGTGCCAGCAGCTTACTGGCACTACAAGAGACCCAGTACTTC.

This clonotype has just a few counts. V and J are TRBV6-2 or TRBV6-3 and TRBJ2-3; D is uncertain. Trimming took off 10 bases at V and 0 bases at J, with 11 bases between the two ends. The germline gives CDR1 MNHEY, CDR2 SVGEGT. The CDR3 has 13 amino acids. In DNA form, the CDR3 reads TGTGCCACCGAAGTCGAAAGCACAGATACGCAGTATTTT. Translating it yields CATEVESTDTQYF.

The V gene is TRBV5-8, the J gene TRBJ1-5, with D hard to call. Trimming removed 1 base at V and 7 bases at J, with 12 bases between. This CDR3 spans 14 amino acids. CDR1 and CDR2 (germline): SGHTS, YDEGEE. The CDR3 nucleotides read TGTGCCAGCAGCTTGTGGGAGGGCGGCCAGCCCCAGCATTTT. Its translation: CASSLWEGGQPQHF.

There are a few counts of this clonotype. The CDR3: CASSLEGNQETQYF. The CDR3 nucleotides read TGCGCCAGCAGCTTGGAAGGGAACCAAGAGACCCAGTACTTC. The chain joins TRBV5-1 to TRBJ2-5; D call uncertain. The length of the CDR3 is 14 residues. V was cut by 0 bases and J by 0 bases, with 6 bases left in between. The germline V gene encodes CDR1 SGHRS and CDR2 YFSETQ.

There are a few counts of this clonotype. The chain joins TRBV4-1 to TRBJ2-1; 8 nucleotides align to TRBD2. CDR3 size: 16 residues. The J segment lost 5 bases and the V segment lost 4 bases, leaving 10 bases of the junction unmatched. CDR1 is MGHRA and CDR2 is YSYEKL in the germline V gene. The CDR3 spells CASSRGALAENNEQFF. The CDR3 DNA follows: TGCGCCAGCAGCCGCGGAGCACTAGCGGAAAACAATGAGCAGTTCTTC.

This clonotype was counted many times. This rearrangement joins TRBV7-9 to TRBJ1-1; D unclear. With 5 bases removed from V and 0 bases from J, the gap between germline ends came to 10 bases. CDR1 SEHNR and CDR2 FQNEAQ come from the germline V gene (reference sequence). The CDR3 totals 14 residues. In DNA, the CDR3 is TGTGCCAGCAGCCCGGAAGTTATGAACACTGAAGCTTTCTTT. Translation gives CASSPEVMNTEAFF.

The chain combines TRBV6-6 with TRBJ2-5, with 12 bases aligning to TRBD2. Germline V gives CDR1 MNHNY, CDR2 SVGAGI (reference sequence). J was trimmed by 1 base and V by 5 bases; bases with no gene match: 5. CDR3 length: 16 amino acids. The CDR3 coding sequence is TGTGCCAGCAGTAACCGACTAGCGGGGGTCCAAGAGACCCAGTACTTC. The encoded protein is CASSNRLAGVQETQYF.

Details on this clonotype: This may be a read error: a much more frequent sequence differs by one nucleotide. The chain has TRBV7-6 and TRBJ1-2; TRBD1 matches 7 bases. The CDR3 covers 13 residues. CDR1 and CDR2 from the germline V gene are SGHVS and FNYEAQ. J gave up 2 bases and V 8 bases, and 5 bases lay outside the gene matches. CDR3 DNA sequence: TGTGCCAGCGGCATGACAGGGAACTATGGCTACACCTTC. Translated: CASGMTGNYGYTF.

This chain links TRBV7-2 with TRBJ2-1; D gene uncertain. V was trimmed by 6 bases and J by 4 bases, leaving 10 bases between them. This CDR3 is built from 13 residues. The germline V gene has CDR1 SGHTA and CDR2 FQGNSA. In DNA, the CDR3 is TGTGCCAGCAGATTATCCCAATACAATGAGCAGTTCTTC. Translating gives CASRLSQYNEQFF.

This clonotype was picked up a small number of times. The rearrangement uses TRBV20-1 and TRBJ2-5; TRBD2 is a possible D gene (6 bases). V lost 5 bases to trimming and J lost 9 bases, with 16 bases between them. In germline, CDR1 is DFQATT, CDR2 SNEGSKA (reference sequence). The CDR3 spans 12 residues. The CDR3 region is CSARVGGGSQYF. DNA for the CDR3: TGCAGTGCTCGTGTTGGCGGAGGGTCCCAGTACTTC.

Notes on this clonotype: A much larger clone sits a single nucleotide away, making a read error possible. In this CDR3 the conserved last residue, phenylalanine or tryptophan, is missing, so a read error is likely. The chain has TRBV27 and TRBJ2-6, with D possibly TRBD2 on 5 matching bases. The germline V gene has CDR1 MNHEY and CDR2 SMNVEV (reference sequence). The CDR3 runs 18 residues. Trimming shortened V by 3 bases and J by 0 bases, and 15 bases separated the two germline ends. CDR3: CASSFTEGTYSGANVLTL. CDR3 coding DNA: TGTGCCAGCAGTTTCACAGAGGGTACCTACTCTGGGGCCAACGTCCTGACTCTC.

A remark on this clonotype: A much larger clone lies a single base off, so this may be a read error. This rearrangement joins TRBV7-2 to TRBJ2-7, with a weak D call TRBD1 (6 bases). The V end was cut by 5 bases, the J end by 4 bases, with 18 bases between. The CDR3 loop spans 15 amino acids. CDR1 SGHTA and CDR2 FQGNSA come from the germline V gene. DNA for the CDR3: TGTGCCAGCAGCCCTCGGACAGAGAAGGCTTACGAGCAGTACTTC. Translating it yields CASSPRTEKAYEQYF.

The V gene is TRBV7-2, the J gene TRBJ1-1; weak D call: TRBD1 (6 bases). CDR1 and CDR2 (germline): SGHTA, FQGNSA. The CDR3 totals 14 residues. The V end lost 1 base, the J end lost 7 bases, and 13 bases lay between the germline ends. The CDR3 sequence is CASSLVGTRDEAFF. The CDR3 DNA is TGTGCCAGCAGCTTAGTGGGGACAAGGGATGAAGCTTTCTTT. Based on the CDR3 plus reference TRBV7-2 and TRBJ1-1, the full variable domain is GAGVSQSPSNKVTEKGKDVELRCDPISGHTALYWYRQSLGQGLEFLIYFQGNSAPDKSGLPSDRFSAERTGGSVSTLTIQRTQQEDSAVYLCASSLVGTRDEAFFGQGTRLTVV.

With regard to this clonotype: A read error may explain this, as a much larger clone is one base away. The chain recombines TRBV11-2 with TRBJ2-5, with D uncertain. The CDR3 length is 14 residues. Trimming pared 0 bases from V and 5 bases from J, leaving 10 bases between. Germline CDR1 reads SGHAT; CDR2 reads FQNNGV. CDR3 amino acids: CASSLESPSETQYF. CDR3 sequence (DNA): TGTGCCAGCAGCTTAGAAAGCCCCAGCGAGACCCAGTACTTC.

This clonotype was seen ten or more times. This chain uses TRBV20-1 with TRBJ1-1; D might be TRBD1 (5 bases). Germline CDR1 DFQATT, CDR2 SNEGSKA (reference sequence). Trimming cost V 1 base and J 1 base, with 13 bases left between them. This CDR3 spans 15 amino acids. The CDR3 bases are TGCAGTGCTAGAGTCCGGACACACAAGAACACTGAAGCTTTCTTT. This encodes CSARVRTHKNTEAFF.

The chain couples TRBV2 to TRBJ1-1; D ambiguous. Germline V gene lookup returns CDR1 SNHLY and CDR2 FYNNEI. The CDR3 length is 12 residues. V lost 1 base and J 8 bases, leaving 8 bases between the germline ends. The CDR3 here is CASSEVGPEAFF. CDR3 nucleotides: TGTGCCAGCAGTGAAGTAGGACCCGAAGCTTTCTTT. Full variable domain (missing parts from reference TRBV2 and TRBJ1-1): EPEVTQTPSHQVTQMGQEVILRCVPISNHLYFYWYRQILGQKVEFLVSFYNNEISEKSEIFDDQFSVERPDGSNFTLKIRSTKLEDSAMYFCASSEVGPEAFFGQGTRLTVV.

Comments on this clonotype: A much larger clonotype is one base distant, so this may be a read error. The V gene is TRBV7-2, the J gene TRBJ2-2; 7 bases fit TRBD2. Germline CDR1 and CDR2: SGHTA and FQGNSA. The CDR3 covers 16 residues. The CDR3 sequence: CASGLGGGANTGELFF. The DNA for the CDR3 is TGTGCCAGCGGCTTGGGCGGGGGAGCGAACACCGGGGAGCTGTTTTTT.

This clonotype has a handful of counts. V is TRBV4-1 and J is TRBJ1-1; no firm D call. The CDR3 totals 15 residues. CDR1 and CDR2 (germline): MGHRA, YSYEKL. Deletions cut 3 bases from V and 6 bases from J, with 17 bases between. CDR3 nucleotide sequence: TGCGCCAGCAGCCAGGCCGGCGGCATTCAGGCTGAAGCTTTCTTT. Protein product: CASSQAGGIQAEAFF.

This clonotype showed up just a few times. The V and J genes are TRBV12-3 or TRBV12-4 and TRBJ2-7; TRBD2 matches at 14 bases. With V trimmed by 5 bases and J by 3 bases, 15 bases remained unmatched. The length of the CDR3 is 19 residues. The CDR3 reads CASSTGGLAGARIHYEQYF. In DNA, the CDR3 is TGTGCCAGCAGTACGGGGGGACTAGCGGGGGCCCGGATCCACTACGAGCAGTACTTC.

This clonotype was detected only a few times. The chain carries TRBV29-1 and TRBJ2-7; 7 nucleotides agree with TRBD2. Germline V gene data show CDR1 as SQVTM and CDR2 as ANQGSEA. The CDR3 consists of 12 residues. CDR3: CTRDYLNYEQYF. In DNA form, the CDR3 reads TGCACCAGGGACTATCTAAACTACGAGCAGTACTTC.

Details on this clonotype: Given a much more abundant clone one base away, this may be a read error. V and J are TRBV29-1 and TRBJ1-1; D gene uncertain. CDR3 length: 14 residues. The ends were cut back, 1 base at V and 1 base at J, with 10 bases in the middle. Germline CDR1 SQVTM, CDR2 ANQGSEA. CDR3 nucleotide sequence: TGCAGCGTTGAAGGGGGAGGAACGAACACTGAAGCTTTCTTT. Its protein product is CSVEGGGTNTEAFF.

The gene calls are TRBV12-3 or TRBV12-4 and TRBJ1-2; 11 positions match TRBD1. V was pared by 2 bases and J by 8 bases, with 7 bases of the junction left unmatched. The CDR3 has 15 residues. CDR3 residues: CASSLTGQGAEGYTF. The CDR3 nucleotides read TGTGCCAGCAGTTTAACCGGACAGGGGGCAGAGGGCTACACCTTC.

A word on this clonotype: A much larger clone is a single base away; this may be a read error. Without the conserved terminal phenylalanine or tryptophan, this CDR3 likely stems from a read error. This chain uses TRBV20-1 with TRBJ2-7; D is possibly TRBD1 (6 bases). CDR1 and CDR2 from the germline V gene are DFQATT and SNEGSKA (reference sequence). The V gene lost 6 bases and the J gene lost 4 bases, with 16 bases spanning the gap. The CDR3 covers 13 residues. CDR3 nucleotides: TGCAGTGCCCCAGGGGTAGCCTTATACGAGCAGTACTCC. This gives the protein CSAPGVALYEQYS.

The sample holds a few counts of this clonotype. The chain has TRBV13 and TRBJ2-1, with 7 nucleotides matching TRBD2. The trim removed 5 bases at V and 4 bases at J, leaving 11 bases unmatched. Germline V gene sequence: CDR1 PRHDT, CDR2 FYEKMQ (reference sequence). The CDR3 is made up of 16 amino acids. The CDR3 reads CASSPNSGPRYNEQFF. The DNA of the CDR3 is TGTGCCAGCAGCCCCAATAGCGGGCCTCGATACAATGAGCAGTTCTTC.